This TCR beta chain is drawn from a study of monozygotic twins with inflammatory bowel disease. One entry per CDR3 protein, without DNA, is what TCRdb gives after re-calling the 5' RACE reads. The sample holds around 150,000 distinct CDR3 sequences. CDR1 and CDR2 (germline): LGHNA, YSLEER. The CDR3 is 17 residues long. The receptor comes from a human donor with ulcerative colitis or Crohn's disease, or a healthy co-twin of an affected twin (not recorded which). This chain joins TRBV4-3 and TRBJ1-4. Sequenced sample: blood. The CDR3 region is CASSQDSEGATNEKLFF.